These 24 T cell receptor beta chains share one sample of origin, sequenced in a study of blood T cells in healthy people across ages (dated by TCRdb to 2015 to 2017). Library method: 5' RACE. TCRdb names Illumina HiSeq 2500 as the instrument used. A second PCR of roughly 7 to 12 cycles was run with a J-beta primer mix and a sample-barcoded 5' primer. TCRdb reworked the public reads: Q25 trimming with fastp, MiXCR clone assembly, productive beta chains retained. Rows matching on CDR3 protein sequence are summarized as one entry with the most common DNA and genes. Present in this sample are around 520,000 distinct CDR3 sequences, about 26% of which were seen just once. The ten top clones hold about 3.9% of the sample. These sequences were also reported in another study, on T cells of mothers and their children.

Sequencing was carried out using blood. All receptors come from a boy between 2 and 10 years old in good health.

There are a few counts of this clonotype. The rearrangement joins TRBV4-1 to TRBJ2-6; D is uncertain. V lost 0 bases, J lost 2 bases, and 5 bases lay in between. This CDR3 has 15 residues. Germline V gene lookup returns CDR1 MGHRA and CDR2 YSYEKL. The CDR3 DNA sequence: TGCGCCAGCAGCCAAGATCCGGCTGGGGCCAACGTCCTGACTTTC. Amino acids: CASSQDPAGANVLTF.

The rearrangement joins TRBV7-2 to TRBJ1-2; 12 positions match TRBD1. The CDR3 covers 14 residues. From germline, CDR1 is SGHTA and CDR2 FQGNSA. The trim removed 5 bases at V and 8 bases at J, leaving 6 bases unmatched. The CDR3 coding sequence is TGTGCCAGCAGCCCTCGGGACAGGGGGCCCGGCTACACCTTC. Its translation is CASSPRDRGPGYTF.

This chain links TRBV20-1 with TRBJ2-7; maybe TRBD1 (7 bases). The CDR3 consists of 14 residues. Germline V gene lookup returns CDR1 DFQATT and CDR2 SNEGSKA (reference sequence). The V end lost 3 bases, the J end lost 7 bases, and 19 bases lay between the germline ends. This CDR3 is CSASADREVGEQYF. The CDR3 DNA reads TGCAGTGCTAGTGCTGACAGGGAGGTAGGGGAGCAGTACTTC.

The rearrangement links TRBV30 to TRBJ2-1; possible D gene TRBD2, 6 bases. CDR3 length: 15 amino acids. CDR1 is GTSNPN and CDR2 is SVGIG in the germline V gene (reference sequence). The V end was cut by 0 bases, the J end by 1 base, with 10 bases between. The CDR3 DNA sequence: TGTGCCTGGAGTGTAGGACTACCGTCCTACAATGAGCAGTTCTTC. It is translated as CAWSVGLPSYNEQFF.

This clonotype turned up a few times. The rearrangement joins TRBV7-9 to TRBJ2-7; D ambiguous. Looked up from germline, CDR1 is SEHNR and CDR2 is FQNEAQ (reference sequence). The CDR3 is 12 residues long. With 2 bases removed from V and 7 bases from J, the gap between germline ends came to 9 bases. The CDR3 DNA reads TGTGCCAGCAGCTTAAGGGTGGAAGAGCAGTACTTC. Translated, it gives CASSLRVEEQYF. Full variable domain (missing parts from reference TRBV7-9 and TRBJ2-7): DTGVSQNPRHKITKRGQNVTFRCDPISEHNRLYWYRQTLGQGPEFLTYFQNEAQLEKSRLLSDRFSAERPKGSFSTLEIQRTEQGDSAMYLCASSLRVEEQYFGPGTRLTVT.

This clonotype turned up a few times. The V and J genes are TRBV7-9 and TRBJ2-1; TRBD2 agrees at 10 bases. This CDR3 has 14 amino acids. Germline V CDR1 and CDR2: SEHNR, FQNEAQ (reference sequence). The V gene end was trimmed by 5 bases and the J gene end by 10 bases; junction bases not matched to a gene: 8. The CDR3 reads CASSHLGLAVEQFF. Written as DNA, the CDR3 is TGTGCCAGCAGCCACCTAGGACTAGCGGTGGAGCAGTTCTTC.

This clonotype was counted between two and nine times. The chain uses TRBV25-1 and TRBJ2-1; 10 positions match TRBD1. This CDR3 comprises 16 residues. The germline gives CDR1 MGHDK, CDR2 SYGVNS. V lost 6 bases to trimming and J lost 5 bases; unmatched junction nucleotides: 10. The CDR3 coding sequence is TGTGCCAGCAGGGCCGGGACAGGGGTGATCCACAATGAGCAGTTCTTC. Translated, it gives CASRAGTGVIHNEQFF. Based on the CDR3 plus reference TRBV25-1 and TRBJ2-1, the full variable domain is EADIYQTPRYLVIGTGKKITLECSQTMGHDKMYWYQQDPGMELHLIHYSYGVNSTEKGDLSSESTVSRIRTEHFPLTLESARPSHTSQYLCASRAGTGVIHNEQFFGPGTRLTVL.

This clonotype turned up a few times. The chain links TRBV24-1 to TRBJ2-7, with D possibly matching TRBD1 (6 bases). In germline, CDR1 is KGHDR, CDR2 SFDVKD. The CDR3 sequence is 14 residues long. Trimming pared 4 bases from V and 2 bases from J, leaving 11 bases between. The DNA for the CDR3 is TGTGCCACCAGTGACCCCGGACAGCCCTACGAGCAGTACTTC. This gives the protein CATSDPGQPYEQYF.

The sample holds a few counts of this clonotype. The chain employs TRBV6-2 or TRBV6-3 and TRBJ2-5; tentative D call: TRBD2 (7 bases). Near its end, the DNA agrees better with TRBJ2-1, so the J call may be wrong. Germline values: CDR1 MNHEY, CDR2 SVGEGT. CDR3 size: 16 residues. CDR3 sequence (DNA): TGTGCCAGCAGTTACTCGAGTGGGGGGGGCAAACGTGAGCAGTTCTTC. It encodes CASSYSSGGGKREQFF.

This rearrangement joins TRBV7-2 to TRBJ2-5; 8 nucleotides line up with TRBD1. The end of the DNA fits TRBJ2-7 better, so the J call may be wrong. The V gene's germline CDR1 is SGHTA and CDR2 FQGNSA. The CDR3 contains 15 residues. In DNA form, the CDR3 reads TGTGCCAGCAGCTTACGGCAGGGGGCTCCCTACGAGCAGTACTTC. Its translation is CASSLRQGAPYEQYF.

The chain recombines TRBV19 with TRBJ2-7, with 10 bases identical to TRBD1. The length of the CDR3 is 15 residues. Germline V gives CDR1 LNHDA, CDR2 SQIVND (reference sequence). V dropped 7 bases and J dropped 2; count of bases not matched to a gene: 8. CDR3 nucleotide sequence: TGTGCCAGTAAGTCTTCGGGACAGGGGACCTACGAGCAGTACTTC. Protein product: CASKSSGQGTYEQYF.

This chain links TRBV6-5 with TRBJ1-4, with TRBD1 matching 7 bases. Trimming took 5 bases from V and 4 from J; bases not matched to a gene: 4. The CDR3 runs to 14 residues. Per germline, CDR1 MNHEY and CDR2 SVGAGI. The DNA for the CDR3 is TGTGCCAGCAGTCGGGACAGATATAATGAAAAACTGTTTTTT. Translated, it gives CASSRDRYNEKLFF.

V gene TRBV21-1 combines with J gene TRBJ2-7; the DNA was not compared with TRBD2, the D call given in the table. TRBV21-1 constitutes a pseudogene. This CDR3 has 15 residues. CDR3 nucleotide sequence: TGTGCCAGCAGCCCAATCCGGGACTACTTTCTCGAGCAGTACTTC. Residues: CASSPIRDYFLEQYF.

J is TRBJ2-5 and V is TRBV29-1; D is possibly TRBD2 (6 bases). Germline V gives CDR1 SQVTM, CDR2 ANQGSEA. The CDR3 loop spans 13 amino acids. V lost 3 bases to trimming and J lost 4 bases, with 12 bases between them. The CDR3 loop reads CSVDAAGGETQYF. In nucleotides, the CDR3 is TGCAGCGTTGATGCAGCGGGCGGAGAGACCCAGTACTTC.

This clonotype was seen more than once but under ten times. The chain employs TRBV7-8 and TRBJ2-7; D not resolved. This CDR3 is 17 amino acids long. V lost 2 bases, J lost 0 bases, and 17 bases lay in between. Per germline, CDR1 SGHVS and CDR2 FQNEAQ. CDR3 in DNA: TGTGCCAGCAGCTTACGTGGTCCCGCGGTTTCCTCCTACGAGCAGTACTTC. This codes for CASSLRGPAVSSYEQYF.

The chain recombines TRBV6-5 with TRBJ2-3, with unresolved D. The CDR3 contains 13 residues. Deletions cut 4 bases from V and 2 bases from J, with 7 bases between. Germline-derived CDR1 and CDR2 are MNHEY and SVGAGI. CDR3: CASSFMVTDTQYF. The CDR3 nucleotides are TGTGCCAGCAGTTTTATGGTCACAGATACGCAGTATTTT.

The genes are TRBV20-1 and TRBJ2-7, with 7 positions matching TRBD1. CDR3 length equals 16 residues. The germline V gene has CDR1 DFQATT and CDR2 SNEGSKA (reference sequence). The trim removed 0 bases at V and 2 bases at J, leaving 10 bases unmatched. The CDR3, as DNA: TGCAGTGCTAGAGATATTAGGACAGGTACAGCCTACGAGCAGTACTTC. Its translation is CSARDIRTGTAYEQYF.

V usage is TRBV2 and J usage is TRBJ2-2; 12 bases match TRBD2. Germline CDR1 is SNHLY and CDR2 is FYNNEI. Germline trimming cut 9 bases from V and 4 bases from J; bases unmatched to any gene: 12. This CDR3 is built from 17 residues. In DNA, the CDR3 is TGTGCCAGACACAGGGCTACTAGCGGGGGGTTCACCGGGGAGCTGTTTTTT. Translating it yields CARHRATSGGFTGELFF.

The chain couples TRBV7-9 to TRBJ1-2; 7 positions match TRBD1. Germline CDR1 and CDR2: SEHNR and FQNEAQ (reference sequence). Losses at the gene ends were 5 bases for V and 8 bases for J; bases not matched to a gene: 5. The CDR3 totals 12 residues. DNA of the CDR3: TGTGCCAGCAGCCGGGGACAGAGCGGCTACACCTTC. Encoded protein: CASSRGQSGYTF.

The chain employs TRBV30 and TRBJ1-1; TRBD1 matches 9 bases. Germline CDR1 is GTSNPN and CDR2 is SVGIG (reference sequence). The CDR3 spans 14 residues. The ends lost 5 bases at V and 8 bases at J; junction bases unmatched: 12. CDR3 loop: CAWAAVGQGDEAFF. CDR3 in DNA: TGTGCCTGGGCGGCGGTGGGACAGGGAGACGAAGCTTTCTTT.

Points on this clonotype: A junction boundary mismatches the germline segment, possibly from a read error. The chain is built from TRBV27 and TRBJ2-5, with TRBD2 identical over 14 bases. From germline, CDR1 is MNHEY and CDR2 SMNVEV (reference sequence). This CDR3 region has 13 residues. The CDR3 region is CASRGLAGENQYF. CDR3 DNA: TGTGCCAGCAGGGGACTAGCGGGAGAGAACCAGTACTTC.

Only a few counts were recorded for this clonotype. This chain connects TRBV24-1 to TRBJ1-4; D is unclear. This CDR3 has 16 amino acids. CDR1 is KGHDR and CDR2 is SFDVKD in the germline V gene. V lost 7 bases and J lost 2, with 16 bases in between. CDR3 sequence (DNA): TGTGCCACCAGACTTATTGACGCGGTTACTAATGAAAAACTGTTTTTT. Translated, it gives CATRLIDAVTNEKLFF.

Concerning this clonotype: The junction departs from germline at one end; a sequencing error may be responsible. The chain recombines TRBV6-1 with TRBJ1-1; D perhaps matches TRBD1 (5 bases). This CDR3 region has 14 residues. Germline V gene lookup returns CDR1 MNHNS and CDR2 SASEGT. The CDR3 bases are TGTGCCAGCAGTGAATACCGGCAGGGCACTGAGGCTTTCTTT. It codes for CASSEYRQGTEAFF.

The chain employs TRBV29-1 and TRBJ2-1, with unresolved D. The J call could be wrong; TRBJ2-5 is a better fit for the DNA end. The CDR3 covers 16 residues. Germline V CDR1 and CDR2: SQVTM, ANQGSEA. CDR3 amino acids: CSVEGATTKELETQYF. The CDR3 bases are TGCAGCGTTGAAGGGGCGACGACAAAAGAATTAGAGACCCAGTACTTC.